What follows describes a single T cell receptor (beta chain). The antigen this receptor binds is unknown. No base quality information exists; no much larger clone differs at one position. Library construction relied on the immunoSEQ multiplex PCR assay. For TCR sequencing, RNA was extracted from every sample and reverse transcribed into cDNA to serve as template. SuperScript III was used for first-strand cDNA synthesis, primed with a 2:1 mix of oligo-dT and random hexamers. A synthetic immune receptor repertoire was used to gauge amplification bias, and whatever bias remained was removed computationally. The authors' pipeline ran thus. After raw reads were preprocessed to remove errors, the CDR3 was defined following IMGT conventions as running from the conserved cysteine to phenylalanine. Clonality was computed as 1 minus the Shannon entropy, with the entropy normalized by log2 of the number of productive unique TCRs. CD4 or CD8 identity of scalp clones was inferred by cross-referencing scalp TCRbeta sequences with sorted blood CD4 and CD8 repertoires. In TCRdb, the immuneACCESS table is reduced to in-frame sequences with V and J assigned. These tables do not hold every clone; where another copy was compared, an unresolved V gene accounts for under half, and the others remain unexplained. V and J calls and clone size come straight from that table; D and trimming were deduced from the DNA. Across this sample there are about 150,000 clones, with 50% to 65% seen only once. The leading ten clones occupy approximately 19% of the sample.

At the junction V is shortened by 3 bases and J by 1 base, with 10 bases in between. The germline V gene yields MRHNA for CDR1 and SNTAGT for CDR2. The CDR3 contains 14 residues, cysteine and phenylalanine counted. CDR3 DNA is the only sequence kept; it has 42 bases, read in frame from the first base. The time point label corresponds to: baseline before oral tofacitinib. Peripheral blood and lesional scalp punch biopsies were obtained from patients with alopecia areata. After PBMCs were isolated by density centrifugation and stained for CD3, CD4 and CD8, a FACSAria was used to sort CD4+ and CD8+ T cells. These data originate in a study of CD8+ T cells in alopecia areata (dated by TCRdb to between 2017 and 2018). As for the study more broadly: Treated patients were enrolled in an open-label pilot trial of oral tofacitinib at 5 to 10 mg twice daily for moderate-to-severe alopecia areata. Tofacitinib was administered for 6 to 18 months, and 6 months of follow-up off drug were then conducted to assess delayed response and recurrence. To study T cell clonal expansion in alopecia areata, the researchers applied high-throughput TCRbeta sequencing to both the C3H/HeJ mouse model and human patients. Human TCRbeta sequencing covered scalp tissue and sorted CD4+ and CD8+ peripheral blood T cells from patchy and totalis/universalis alopecia areata patients and healthy controls. Biopsies were taken from tofacitinib-treated patients at baseline and again at 4 and 24 weeks into treatment, and several of those patients also had a later scalp biopsy. Scalp clonality was compared among normal scalp (n=4), patchy alopecia areata scalp (n=8), and alopecia totalis/universalis scalp (n=8). RNA was obtained with the PAXgene miRNA kit for fixed scalp, the miRNeasy kit for PBMCs, and the RNeasy kit for mouse skin. TCRbeta CDR3 regions were amplified by immunoSEQ multiplex PCR using 35 Vbeta forward and 13 Jbeta reverse primers. Broad study findings and their caveats: Higher clonality and more expanded CD8+ clones were observed in lesional scalp than in normal scalp, particularly in alopecia totalis/universalis, a finding suggestive of antigenic drive. TCR sequences shared between patients were less clear than in mice, possibly partly because of HLA diversity in the patient population. Resident alphabeta T cells in normal human skin are also sequenced, complicating scalp TCR repertoire analysis, unlike mouse skin dominated by gammadelta T cells.

The sequences come from CD8+ T cells sorted from blood, collected at week 0. Rearrangement joined TRBV6-4 to TRBJ2-7; TRBD1 is a weak D gene call, 6 bases matching. The sequence was collected from a human donor with alopecia areata. The bases read TGTGCCAGCAGTGAGGAACAGGGATCCTACGAGCAGTACTTC. Its translation reads: CASSEEQGSYEQYF.